Listed here is a single T cell receptor (beta chain). What it binds is not known. The entry originates in a study of OX40 agonist ivuxolimab in advanced cancers. In the study overall: Ivuxolimab, which patients received intravenously every 2 weeks, was dosed at 0.01 to 10 mg/kg.

Whole-study findings and limits: Some nonresponders additionally presented with little normalized T-cell clonal expansion.

The length of the CDR3 is 15 residues. Trimming took off 3 bases at V and 2 bases at J, with 13 bases between the two ends. Germline CDR1 is SNHLY and CDR2 is FYNNEI. Assay used: immunoSEQ multiplex PCR; TCRdb lists only in-frame clones, some missing. The repertoire consists of 55,000 to 70,000 clones, with 80% to 85% occurring once and the leading ten covering approximately 11%. Specimen: CD4+ or CD8+ T cells sorted from blood, collected in a trial of the OX40 agonist ivuxolimab. This chain links TRBV2 with TRBJ2-5, with D unclear. The receptor was isolated from an adult with an advanced solid tumor such as melanoma, head and neck, liver or kidney cancer. For the CDR3, the DNA is TGTGCCAGCAGTGAGTTACCAATCGTACAAGAGACCCAGTACTTC. It yields the protein CASSELPIVQETQYF. The full variable domain, rest sourced from reference TRBV2 and TRBJ2-5, is EPEVTQTPSHQVTQMGQEVILRCVPISNHLYFYWYRQILGQKVEFLVSFYNNEISEKSEIFDDQFSVERPDGSNFTLKIRSTKLEDSAMYFCASSELPIVQETQYFGPGTRLLVL.